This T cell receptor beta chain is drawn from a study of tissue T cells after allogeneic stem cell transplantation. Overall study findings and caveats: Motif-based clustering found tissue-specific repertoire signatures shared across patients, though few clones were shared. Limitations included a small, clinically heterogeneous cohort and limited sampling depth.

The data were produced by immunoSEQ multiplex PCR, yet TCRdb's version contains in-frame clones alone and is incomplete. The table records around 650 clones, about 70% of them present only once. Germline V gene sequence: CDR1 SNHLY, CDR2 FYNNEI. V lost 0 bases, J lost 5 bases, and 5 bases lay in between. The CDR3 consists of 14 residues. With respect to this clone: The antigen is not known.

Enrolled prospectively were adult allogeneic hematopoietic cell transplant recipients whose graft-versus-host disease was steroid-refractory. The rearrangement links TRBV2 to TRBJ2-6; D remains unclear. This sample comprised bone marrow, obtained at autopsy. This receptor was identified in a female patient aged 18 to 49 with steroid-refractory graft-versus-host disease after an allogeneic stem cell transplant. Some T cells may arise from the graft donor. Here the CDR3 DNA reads TGTGCCAGCAGTGAAGCGGGGTGGGCCAACGTCCTGACTTTC. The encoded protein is CASSEAGWANVLTF.